This TCR beta chain was sequenced for a study of blood T cell repertoires in COVID-19. The protocol was immunoSEQ multiplex PCR, while the TCRdb copy is restricted to in-frame clones and leaves out a portion. The data contain over 200,000 clones, nearly 90% of them singletons. This TCR derives from a human donor in a cohort sampled during active COVID-19. The specimen was peripheral blood.

CDR3 residues: CASSSWLGTDTQYF. CDR3 DNA sequence: TGTGCCAGCAGCTCGTGGCTCGGCACAGATACGCAGTATTTT. This chain joins TRBV5-5 and TRBJ2-3; no clear D. V lost 3 bases and J lost 1, with 9 bases in between. Germline CDR1 SGHKS, CDR2 YYEKEE (reference sequence). This CDR3 has 14 amino acids.